These 12 T cell receptor beta chains were all obtained from the same sample, sequenced in a study of chemoradiotherapy in HPV16-positive cancers. Sequenced by immunoSEQ multiplex PCR; TCRdb stores in-frame clones only, minus some. The sample contains 6,000 to 9,000 clones, 60% to 80% of which appear only once. Specimen collection occurred from a patient who underwent chemoradiotherapy. The receptors here all came from a human donor with HPV-associated anogenital cancer.

V and J are TRBV19 and TRBJ2-7; a possible D gene is TRBD1 (5 bases). Germline assignment: CDR1 LNHDA and CDR2 SQIVND (reference sequence). The CDR3 contains 15 residues. V shed 4 bases and J shed 6 bases, with 19 bases lying between them. As DNA, the CDR3 is TGTGCCAGTAGTAATGGCAGGGTATCAGCTCGCGAGCAGTACTTC. Amino acid sequence: CASSNGRVSAREQYF.

The rearrangement joins TRBV5-1 to TRBJ1-4, with a possible D match to TRBD1 (6 bases). Trimming left V 4 bases short and J 7 bases short, with 17 bases between. CDR3 length: 15 residues. CDR1 and CDR2 (germline): SGHRS, YFSETQ. This CDR3 reads CASSPSGGAGEKLFF. The CDR3 bases are TGCGCCAGCAGCCCGAGCGGGGGCGCGGGTGAAAAACTGTTTTTT.

This chain joins TRBV28 and TRBJ1-2; D is unclear. Trimming took off 5 bases at V and 3 bases at J, with 10 bases between the two ends. Per germline, CDR1 MDHEN and CDR2 SYDVKM. CDR3 size: 13 residues. The DNA of the CDR3 is TGTGCCAGCAGTGCTAAGGTAGACTATGGCTACACCTTC. Encoded protein: CASSAKVDYGYTF.

The CDR3 spells CASSIGDSYEQYF. The CDR3 nucleotides are TGTGCCAGCAGCATCGGAGACTCCTACGAGCAGTACTTC. The gene calls are TRBV5-4 and TRBJ2-7; the D is unclear. Trimming pared 4 bases from V and 0 bases from J, leaving 8 bases between. This CDR3 has 13 amino acids. Germline loops: CDR1 SGHNT, CDR2 YYREEE (reference sequence). Complete variable domain (other parts from reference TRBV5-4 and TRBJ2-7): ETGVTQSPTHLIKTRGQQVTLRCSSQSGHNTVSWYQQALGQGPQFIFQYYREEENGRGNFPPRFSGLQFPNYSSELNVNALELDDSALYLCASSIGDSYEQYFGPGTRLTVT.

The chain couples TRBV6-1 to TRBJ2-5; D may be TRBD1 or TRBD2 (5 bases each). The ends were cut back, 4 bases at V and 1 base at J, with 10 bases in the middle. This CDR3 spans 14 amino acids. Germline CDR1 is MNHNS and CDR2 is SASEGT. The DNA for the CDR3 is TGTGCCAGCAGTGCGGGACGGATCCAAGAGACCCAGTACTTC. Encoded protein: CASSAGRIQETQYF.

This clone appeared once. This sequence joins TRBV2 and TRBJ1-2; no clear D gene. CDR3 size: 18 residues. Germline V gene sequence: CDR1 SNHLY, CDR2 FYNNEI. Trimming took 4 bases from V and 7 from J, leaving 28 bases between them. In nucleotides, the CDR3 is TGTGCCAGCAGTGGAACGGGAGCCCCGGGATTGTTTTTTGTTGGCTACACCTTC. As protein: CASSGTGAPGLFFVGYTF.

V and J are TRBV2 and TRBJ1-1, with unresolved D. V dropped 7 bases and J dropped 1 base, with 10 bases sitting between them. The CDR3 covers 13 residues. Germline V lookup: CDR1 SNHLY, CDR2 FYNNEI. The CDR3 nucleotides read TGTGCCAGCATAATTCAACAGAACACTGAAGCTTTCTTT. This sequence encodes CASIIQQNTEAFF.

The V and J genes are TRBV5-5 and TRBJ2-7; D is unclear. V lost 4 bases, J lost 5 bases, and 16 bases lay in between. The CDR3 has 14 amino acids. CDR1 and CDR2 from the germline V gene are SGHKS and YYEKEE (reference sequence). The CDR3 DNA reads TGTGCCAGCAGCCTCAACCGAAATAGGGACGAGCAGTACTTC. It translates to CASSLNRNRDEQYF.

This clone has a handful of counts. The chain has TRBV25-1 and TRBJ2-3; D might be TRBD2 (5 bases). The CDR3 covers 14 residues. CDR1 is MGHDK and CDR2 is SYGVNS in the germline V gene. The V gene lost 6 bases and the J gene lost 3 bases, with 13 bases spanning the gap. The CDR3 region has the DNA TGTGCCAGCAGCTCCCTAGAGGGAACAGATACGCAGTATTTT. This gives the protein CASSSLEGTDTQYF.

The rearrangement uses TRBV28 and TRBJ1-4; weak D call: TRBD1 (6 bases). Germline assignment: CDR1 MDHEN and CDR2 SYDVKM. V was shortened by 1 base and J by 11 bases, with 11 bases between the two germline ends. The CDR3 loop spans 13 amino acids. In DNA, the CDR3 is TGTGCCAGCAGTTTATCTAGCCAGGGGAAACTGTTTTTT. This gives the protein CASSLSSQGKLFF.

CDR3 DNA sequence: TGTGCCAGCAGCTTGACAGCGAACACTGAAGCTTTCTTT. Protein: CASSLTANTEAFF. The chain links TRBV11-2 to TRBJ1-1; D is possibly TRBD1 (5 bases). Germline assignment: CDR1 SGHAT and CDR2 FQNNGV. Trimming removed 3 bases at V and 1 base at J, with 6 bases between. This CDR3 comprises 13 residues.

The J gene is TRBJ2-1, the V gene TRBV28; D possibly corresponds to TRBD1 (5 bases). The germline V gene encodes CDR1 MDHEN and CDR2 SYDVKM. Trimming took off 10 bases at V and 4 bases at J, with 20 bases between the two ends. CDR3 length: 15 residues. The CDR3 is CAICEQGENYNEQFF. CDR3 coding DNA: TGTGCCATATGTGAGCAGGGCGAAAATTACAATGAGCAGTTCTTC.